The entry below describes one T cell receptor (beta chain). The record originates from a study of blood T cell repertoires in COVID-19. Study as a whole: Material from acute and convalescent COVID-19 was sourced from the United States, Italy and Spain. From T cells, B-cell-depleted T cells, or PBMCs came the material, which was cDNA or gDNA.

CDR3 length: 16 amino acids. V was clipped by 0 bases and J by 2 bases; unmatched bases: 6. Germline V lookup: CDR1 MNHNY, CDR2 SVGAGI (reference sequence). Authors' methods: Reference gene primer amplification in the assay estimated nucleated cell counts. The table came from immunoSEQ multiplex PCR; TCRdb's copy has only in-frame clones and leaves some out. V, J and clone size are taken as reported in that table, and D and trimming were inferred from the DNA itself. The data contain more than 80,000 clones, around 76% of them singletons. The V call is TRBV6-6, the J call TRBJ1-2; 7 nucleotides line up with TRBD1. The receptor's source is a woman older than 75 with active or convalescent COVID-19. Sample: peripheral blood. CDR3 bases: TGTGCCAGCAGTTACTCAGACTCAGGGGGGAACTATGGCTACACCTTC. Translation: CASSYSDSGGNYGYTF.